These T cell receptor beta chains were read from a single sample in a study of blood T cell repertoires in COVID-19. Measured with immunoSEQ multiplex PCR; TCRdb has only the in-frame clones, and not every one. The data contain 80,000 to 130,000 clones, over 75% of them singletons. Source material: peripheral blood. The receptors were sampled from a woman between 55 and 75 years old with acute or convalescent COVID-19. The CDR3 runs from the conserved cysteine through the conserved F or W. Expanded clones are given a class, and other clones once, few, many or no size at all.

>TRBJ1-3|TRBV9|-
CASSVEQGASHSGNTIYF
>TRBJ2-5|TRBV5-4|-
CASSNDGEVQETQYF
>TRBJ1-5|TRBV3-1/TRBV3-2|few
CASSQEGGSNQPQHF
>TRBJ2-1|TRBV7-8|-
CASSLGTGNEQFF
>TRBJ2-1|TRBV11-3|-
CASTTSGPSYNEQFF
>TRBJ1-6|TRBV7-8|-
CASSLAQRYSPLHF
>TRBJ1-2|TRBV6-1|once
CASSEVSVDGYTF
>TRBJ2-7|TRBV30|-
CAWNRPSSYEQYF
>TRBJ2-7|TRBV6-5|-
CASSYSKREGLVPQYF
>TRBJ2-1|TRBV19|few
CASNRGTSGRFNEQFF
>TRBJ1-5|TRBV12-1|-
CASSIHRDRRKVGQPQHF
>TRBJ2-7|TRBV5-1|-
CASSGGLAGVYEQYF
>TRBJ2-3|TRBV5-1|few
CASTGPGADTQYF
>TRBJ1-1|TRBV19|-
CASSIQGGRAEAFF
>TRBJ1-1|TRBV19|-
CASSSGGMNTEAFF
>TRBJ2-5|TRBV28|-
CASRTGLQETQYF
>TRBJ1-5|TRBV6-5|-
CASRRSGSGQPQHF
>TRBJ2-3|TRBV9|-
CASSYSVGGRSSTDTQYF
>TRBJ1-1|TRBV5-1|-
CASSWGDRPNTEAFF
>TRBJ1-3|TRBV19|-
CASSDPYKTTGGYGNTIYF
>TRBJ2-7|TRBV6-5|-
CASSYSGRANDEQYF
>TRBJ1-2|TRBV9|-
CASSPGQGGVYGYTF
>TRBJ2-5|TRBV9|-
CASSPGGLAGVETQYF
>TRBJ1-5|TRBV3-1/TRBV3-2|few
CASSQGGTGNQPQHF
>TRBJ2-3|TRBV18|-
CASSPDFQRSTDTQYF
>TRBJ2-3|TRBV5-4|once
CASSLGSTGGFDTQYF
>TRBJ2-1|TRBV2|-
CASSDLAGGWNEQFF
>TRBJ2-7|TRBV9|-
CASSVAGGLSYEQYF
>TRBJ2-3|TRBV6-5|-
CASTGGRTTDTQYF
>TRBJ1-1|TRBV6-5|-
CASSYRWTGKESEAFF
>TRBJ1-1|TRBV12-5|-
CASGKRDTQGVAFF